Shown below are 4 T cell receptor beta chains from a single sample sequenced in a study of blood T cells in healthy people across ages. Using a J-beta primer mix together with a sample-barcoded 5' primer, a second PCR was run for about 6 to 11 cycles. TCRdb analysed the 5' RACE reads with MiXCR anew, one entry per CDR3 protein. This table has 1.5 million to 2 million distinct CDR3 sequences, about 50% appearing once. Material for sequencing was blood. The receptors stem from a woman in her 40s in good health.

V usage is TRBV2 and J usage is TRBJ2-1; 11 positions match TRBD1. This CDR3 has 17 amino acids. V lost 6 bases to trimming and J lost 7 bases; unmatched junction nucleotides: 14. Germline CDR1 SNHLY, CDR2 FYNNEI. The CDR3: CASRTDYRTGGKNEQFF. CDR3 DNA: TGTGCCAGCAGGACCGACTACAGGACAGGGGGCAAAAATGAGCAGTTCTTC.

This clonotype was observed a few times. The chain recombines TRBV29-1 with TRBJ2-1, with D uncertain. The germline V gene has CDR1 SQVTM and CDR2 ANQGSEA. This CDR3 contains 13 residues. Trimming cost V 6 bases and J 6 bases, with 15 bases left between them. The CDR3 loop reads CSVSRTDINEQFF. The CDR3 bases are TGCAGCGTCTCTAGGACGGATATCAATGAGCAGTTCTTC.

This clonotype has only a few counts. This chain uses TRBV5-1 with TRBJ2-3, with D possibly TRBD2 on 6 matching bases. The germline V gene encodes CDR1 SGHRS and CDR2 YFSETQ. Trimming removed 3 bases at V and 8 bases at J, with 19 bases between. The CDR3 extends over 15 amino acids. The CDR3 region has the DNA TGCGCCAGCAGCTACCGACGGTCTAACGGGGGTACGCAGTATTTT. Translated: CASSYRRSNGGTQYF.

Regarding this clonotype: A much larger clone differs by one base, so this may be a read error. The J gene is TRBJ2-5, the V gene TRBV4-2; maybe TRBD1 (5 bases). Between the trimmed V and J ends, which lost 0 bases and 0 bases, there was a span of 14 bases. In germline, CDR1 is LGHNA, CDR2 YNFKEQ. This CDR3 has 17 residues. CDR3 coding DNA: TGTGCCAGCAGCCAAGATTCGACTTCAGGGTACCAAGAGACCCAGTACTTC. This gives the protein CASSQDSTSGYQETQYF.